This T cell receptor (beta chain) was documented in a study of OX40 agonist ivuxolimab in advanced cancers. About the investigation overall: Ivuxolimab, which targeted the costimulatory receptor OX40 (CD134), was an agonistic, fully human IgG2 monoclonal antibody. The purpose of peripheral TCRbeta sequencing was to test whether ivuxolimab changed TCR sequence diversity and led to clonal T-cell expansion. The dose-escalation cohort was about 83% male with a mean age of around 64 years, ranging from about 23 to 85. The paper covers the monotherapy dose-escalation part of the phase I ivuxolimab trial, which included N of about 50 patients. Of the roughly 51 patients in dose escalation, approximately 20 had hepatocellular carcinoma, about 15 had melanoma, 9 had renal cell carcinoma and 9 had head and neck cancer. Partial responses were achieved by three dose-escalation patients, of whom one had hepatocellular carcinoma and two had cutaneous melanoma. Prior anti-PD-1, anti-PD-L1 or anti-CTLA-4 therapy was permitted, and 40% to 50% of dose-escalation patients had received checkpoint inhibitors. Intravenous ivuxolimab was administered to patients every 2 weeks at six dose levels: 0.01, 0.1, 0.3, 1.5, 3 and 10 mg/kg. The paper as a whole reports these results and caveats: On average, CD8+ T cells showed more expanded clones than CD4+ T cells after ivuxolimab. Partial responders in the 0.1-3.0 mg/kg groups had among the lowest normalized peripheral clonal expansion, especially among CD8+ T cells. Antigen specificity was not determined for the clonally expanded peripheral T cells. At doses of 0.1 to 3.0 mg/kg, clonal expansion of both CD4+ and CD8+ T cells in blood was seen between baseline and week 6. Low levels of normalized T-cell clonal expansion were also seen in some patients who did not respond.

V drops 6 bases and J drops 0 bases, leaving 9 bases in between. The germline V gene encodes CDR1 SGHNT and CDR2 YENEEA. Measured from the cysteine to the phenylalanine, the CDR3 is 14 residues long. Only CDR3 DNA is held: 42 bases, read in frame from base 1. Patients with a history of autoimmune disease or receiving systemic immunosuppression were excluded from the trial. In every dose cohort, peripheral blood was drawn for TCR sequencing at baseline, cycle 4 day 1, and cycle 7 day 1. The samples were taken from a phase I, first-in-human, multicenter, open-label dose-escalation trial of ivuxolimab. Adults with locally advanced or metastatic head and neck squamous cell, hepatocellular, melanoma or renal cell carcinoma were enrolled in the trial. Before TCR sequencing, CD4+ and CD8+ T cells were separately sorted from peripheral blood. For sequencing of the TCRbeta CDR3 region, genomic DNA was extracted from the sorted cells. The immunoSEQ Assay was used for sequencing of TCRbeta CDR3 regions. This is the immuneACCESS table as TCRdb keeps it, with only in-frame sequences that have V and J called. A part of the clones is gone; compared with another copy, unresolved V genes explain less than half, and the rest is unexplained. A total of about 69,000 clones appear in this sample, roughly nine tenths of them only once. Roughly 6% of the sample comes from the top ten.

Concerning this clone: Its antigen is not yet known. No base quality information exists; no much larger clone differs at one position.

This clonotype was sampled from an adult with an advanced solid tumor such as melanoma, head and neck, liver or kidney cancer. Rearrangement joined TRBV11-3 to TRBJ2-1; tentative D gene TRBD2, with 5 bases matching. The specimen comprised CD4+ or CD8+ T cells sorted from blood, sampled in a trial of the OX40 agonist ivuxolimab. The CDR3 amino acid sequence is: CASSEADSYNEQFF. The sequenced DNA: TGTGCCAGCAGTGAAGCGGACTCCTACAATGAGCAGTTCTTC.